This record concerns one T cell receptor (beta chain) sequence. Antigen: not known. The study isolated at least 7 million PBMCs from each sample. This specimen comes from a study of blood T cells in healthy people across ages. Notes on the study in general: In long-lived donors, naive CD4+ cell counts and diversity exceeded those of aged donors.

For the second PCR, which ran for about 7 to 11 cycles, a sample-barcoded 5' primer and a J-beta primer mix were used. Every molecule of cDNA carried a tag from a template-switch adaptor with 12 random nucleotides. Each CDR3 protein is one row after TCRdb ran MiXCR on the 5' RACE reads. The profile covers about 640,000 distinct CDR3 sequences, with about 54% appearing a single time and around 37% taken by the ten largest. Germline V CDR1 and CDR2: SGHRS, YFSETQ. V lost 0 bases, J lost 0 bases, and 2 bases stayed unmatched. The CDR3 is 16 residues long. The chain recombines TRBV5-1 with TRBJ1-1; TRBD1 matches at 10 bases. The sequence came from a man in his fifties or sixties in good health. Material: blood. The CDR3: CASSLVTGGVNTEAFF. The CDR3 bases are TGCGCCAGCAGCTTGGTGACAGGGGGCGTGAACACTGAAGCTTTCTTT.